This T cell receptor beta chain is from a study of blood T cells in healthy people across ages. A second about 7 to 11 cycle PCR used barcoded and J-beta primers. TCRdb called the 5' RACE reads again in MiXCR, with one record for every CDR3 protein. The data contain some 1.4 million distinct CDR3 sequences, around 39% of them seen just once; the ten biggest clones take up roughly 7.9%. With V trimmed by 1 base and J by 3 bases, 9 bases remained unmatched. Germline V CDR1 and CDR2: SGHRS, YFSETQ. The CDR3 is made up of 18 amino acids. This sequence joins TRBV5-1 and TRBJ2-5; 13 nucleotides line up with TRBD2. The sequence came from a woman aged 18-35 years in good health. Sequenced input: blood. For the CDR3, the DNA is TGCGCCAGCAGCTTGTCCGGACTAGCGGGAGTTGGAAAAGAGACCCAGTACTTC. Translating it yields CASSLSGLAGVGKETQYF.